Presented here are 28 T cell receptor beta chains from one specimen sequenced in a study of OX40 agonist ivuxolimab in advanced cancers. TCRdb keeps only in-frame clones here, not all; method: immunoSEQ multiplex PCR. Among 29,000 or so clones listed, roughly 90% were seen once. The sample here was CD4+ or CD8+ T cells sorted from blood, taken in a trial of the OX40 agonist ivuxolimab. The receptors originated from an adult with an advanced solid tumor such as melanoma, head and neck, liver or kidney cancer.

This clone was detected once. This sequence joins TRBV29-1 and TRBJ2-3; the D is unclear. V lost 7 bases and J lost 4, with 12 bases in between. The CDR3 contains 12 residues. Germline CDR1 is SQVTM and CDR2 is ANQGSEA. Written as DNA, the CDR3 is TGCAGCGCTTCGGACGAGTCAGATACGCAGTATTTT. The encoded protein is CSASDESDTQYF.

The gene calls are TRBV29-1 and TRBJ1-2, with D hard to call. The CDR3 extends over 11 amino acids. Deletions cut 4 bases from V and 2 bases from J, with 5 bases between. CDR1 is SQVTM, CDR2 ANQGSEA, per germline. Written as DNA, the CDR3 is TGCAGCGTTGTGGACAACTATGGCTACACCTTC. Translated: CSVVDNYGYTF.

The J gene is TRBJ1-1, the V gene TRBV19; TRBD1 matches at 7 bases. Germline-derived CDR1 and CDR2 are LNHDA and SQIVND (reference sequence). The CDR3 is made up of 13 amino acids. The V and J ends lost 5 bases and 5 bases, in that order; junction bases with no gene match: 5. CDR3 sequence: CASSVNRGTEAFF. In DNA form, the CDR3 reads TGTGCCAGTAGTGTAAACAGGGGTACTGAAGCTTTCTTT.

The gene calls are TRBV30 and TRBJ1-6; possibly TRBD1 for D (5 bases). Trimming shortened V by 3 bases and J by 7 bases, and 10 bases separated the two germline ends. This CDR3 is 13 amino acids long. Germline CDR1 GTSNPN, CDR2 SVGIG (reference sequence). CDR3 protein: CAWRPQGNSPLHF. For the CDR3, the DNA is TGTGCCTGGAGACCTCAGGGAAATTCACCCCTCCACTTT. The entire variable domain, with the rest obtained from reference TRBV30 and TRBJ1-6, is as follows: SQTIHQWPATLVQPVGSPLSLECTVEGTSNPNLYWYRQAAGRGLQLLFYSVGIGQISSEVPQNLSASRPQDRQFILSSKKLLLSDSGFYLCAWRPQGNSPLHFGNGTRLTVT.

The CDR3: CASSYFGTSREQFF. The CDR3 DNA reads TGTGCCAGCAGTTACTTCGGGACTAGCAGGGAGCAGTTCTTC. The chain joins TRBV6-5 to TRBJ2-1, with 9 bases that match TRBD2. V trimming: 1 base; J trimming: 10 bases; junction bases outside the gene matches: 5. There are 14 residues in the CDR3. The germline gives CDR1 MNHEY, CDR2 SVGAGI.

This clone was seen more than once but under ten times. This chain joins TRBV2 and TRBJ1-5; D unclear. Trimming cost V 6 bases and J 2 bases, with 11 bases left between them. CDR3 length: 14 amino acids. CDR1 and CDR2 from the germline V gene are SNHLY and FYNNEI. CDR3 DNA: TGTGCCAGCAGAAGAAGTGCGGGCAATCAGCCCCAGCATTTT. Its translation is CASRRSAGNQPQHF.

V gene TRBV6-1 combines with J gene TRBJ2-7; D is unclear. CDR1 and CDR2 from the germline V gene are MNHNS and SASEGT. CDR3 size: 15 residues. V lost 4 bases, J lost 3 bases, and 16 bases lay in between. CDR3 coding DNA: TGTGCCAGCAGTGTCAGGCAGATGAGCCTCTACGAGCAGTACTTC. This translates into CASSVRQMSLYEQYF.

This clone was seen only once. V and J are TRBV11-2 and TRBJ1-5; no definite D call. Per germline, CDR1 SGHAT and CDR2 FQNNGV. Between the trimmed V and J ends, which lost 5 bases and 7 bases, there was a span of 12 bases. The CDR3 consists of 13 residues. The CDR3 region has the DNA TGTGCCAGCAGCCCTGACCTGACCCAGCCCCAGCATTTT. Protein sequence: CASSPDLTQPQHF. The full variable domain, rest sourced from reference TRBV11-2 and TRBJ1-5, is EAGVAQSPRYKIIEKRQSVAFWCNPISGHATLYWYQQILGQGPKLLIQFQNNGVVDDSQLPKDRFSAERLKGVDSTLKIQPAKLEDSAVYLCASSPDLTQPQHFGDGTRLSIL.

The rearrangement uses TRBV5-1 and TRBJ2-1, with 8 positions matching TRBD2. This CDR3 region has 15 residues. V was clipped by 3 bases and J by 12 bases; unmatched bases: 14. Germline V gives CDR1 SGHRS, CDR2 YFSETQ. CDR3 sequence: CASSWSTSAAFGQFF. CDR3 coding DNA: TGCGCCAGCAGCTGGTCGACTAGCGCGGCGTTCGGGCAGTTCTTC.

The chain uses TRBV15 and TRBJ2-3; 9 bases are shared with TRBD2. V dropped 0 bases and J dropped 6; count of bases not matched to a gene: 7. The CDR3 runs 16 residues. Germline V gene lookup returns CDR1 LNHNV and CDR2 YYDKDF (reference sequence). The CDR3 reads CATSRDGGLAGDTQYF. The CDR3 bases are TGTGCCACCAGCAGAGATGGGGGACTAGCTGGCGATACGCAGTATTTT.

The genes are TRBV9 and TRBJ2-7; 11 bases match TRBD1. Germline V gives CDR1 SGDLS, CDR2 YYNGEE. Trimming removed 0 bases from V and 2 bases from J; junction bases left unmatched: 7. The CDR3 extends over 17 amino acids. This CDR3 is CASSVDESGQGAYEQYF. Here the CDR3 DNA reads TGTGCCAGCAGCGTAGATGAATCGGGACAGGGGGCCTACGAGCAGTACTTC. Full variable domain (outside the CDR3, taken from reference TRBV9 and TRBJ2-7): DSGVTQTPKHLITATGQRVTLRCSPRSGDLSVYWYQQSLDQGLQFLIQYYNGEERAKGNILERFSAQQFPDLHSELNLSSLELGDSALYFCASSVDESGQGAYEQYFGPGTRLTVT.

This clone was detected a few times. The chain is built from TRBV4-1 and TRBJ1-5; 11 positions agree with TRBD1. CDR3 length: 14 residues. After removal of 4 bases from V and 12 bases from J, the junction contained 8 bases not matched to a gene. From germline, CDR1 is MGHRA and CDR2 YSYEKL. CDR3: CASSPGQGAGVQHF. The DNA of the CDR3 is TGCGCCAGCAGCCCCGGACAGGGGGCCGGGGTCCAGCATTTT.

The chain joins TRBV7-9 to TRBJ1-2; perhaps TRBD1 as D (6 bases). CDR1 and CDR2 (germline): SEHNR, FQNEAQ (reference sequence). Trimming took 5 bases from V and 6 from J, leaving 13 bases between them. This CDR3 has 13 residues. The CDR3 DNA follows: TGTGCCAGCAGCCAGGACAGAGCTCATGGCTACACCTTC. This codes for CASSQDRAHGYTF.

The chain couples TRBV11-2 to TRBJ2-7; TRBD1 matches at 9 bases. J gave up 2 bases and V 2 bases, and 4 bases lay outside the gene matches. The CDR3 spans 15 residues. Germline values: CDR1 SGHAT, CDR2 FQNNGV. The CDR3 protein is CASSLRDREPYEQYF. The CDR3, as DNA: TGTGCCAGCAGCTTAAGGGACAGGGAGCCCTACGAGCAGTACTTC.

The chain recombines TRBV5-4 with TRBJ1-3, with D possibly TRBD1 on 5 matching bases. CDR3 length: 14 residues. Trimming removed 3 bases from V and 4 bases from J, with 11 bases in between. The germline CDR1 and CDR2 sequences are SGHNT and YYREEE (reference sequence). The CDR3 sequence is CASSYDSSGNTIYF. CDR3 sequence (DNA): TGTGCCAGCAGCTACGACAGTTCCGGAAACACCATATATTTT.

The rearrangement uses TRBV6-1 and TRBJ2-1, with 11 bases lining up with TRBD2. With 3 bases clipped from V and 9 bases from J, the junction kept 7 bases outside the gene matches. CDR1 is MNHNS and CDR2 is SASEGT in the germline V gene. The CDR3 loop spans 15 amino acids. CDR3 sequence: CASSEVAGGPGEQFF. In DNA form, the CDR3 reads TGTGCCAGCAGTGAGGTAGCGGGGGGGCCGGGTGAGCAGTTCTTC.

V gene TRBV6-5 combines with J gene TRBJ2-3, with 8 bases aligning to TRBD1. CDR1 is MNHEY and CDR2 is SVGAGI in the germline V gene. The CDR3 extends over 15 amino acids. J lost 4 bases, V lost 0 bases, and 3 bases had no gene match. The chain's CDR3 is CASSYSAGGSDTQYF. The CDR3 DNA sequence: TGTGCCAGCAGTTACTCGGCAGGGGGCTCAGATACGCAGTATTTT.

The chain recombines TRBV7-9 with TRBJ1-5; D is ambiguous. The length of the CDR3 is 14 residues. V was shortened by 3 bases and J by 2 bases, with 8 bases between the two germline ends. Germline CDR1 SEHNR, CDR2 FQNEAQ (reference sequence). The CDR3 loop reads CASSLGQGNQPQHF. The CDR3 coding sequence is TGTGCCAGCAGCTTGGGTCAGGGCAATCAGCCCCAGCATTTT.

V usage is TRBV29-1 and J usage is TRBJ2-7, with D possibly being TRBD1 (6 bases). Germline loops: CDR1 SQVTM, CDR2 ANQGSEA. The CDR3 totals 16 residues. V lost 1 base and J lost 1, with 17 bases in between. The CDR3 DNA sequence: TGCAGCGTTGAAGTCCGTGACCGGGACATATCCTACGAGCAGTACTTC. Its translation: CSVEVRDRDISYEQYF.

The J gene is TRBJ2-5, the V gene TRBV14; D is ambiguous. Germline CDR1 is SGHDN and CDR2 is FVKESK. The CDR3 totals 15 residues. V gave up 0 bases and J gave up 5 bases, with 13 bases separating them. The CDR3 spells CASSQDFRLGETQYF. CDR3 sequence (DNA): TGTGCCAGCAGCCAAGATTTTCGTTTGGGGGAGACCCAGTACTTC.

The chain links TRBV11-2 to TRBJ2-5, with TRBD2 identical over 8 bases. The germline gives CDR1 SGHAT, CDR2 FQNNGV. V trimming: 3 bases; J trimming: 1 base; junction bases outside the gene matches: 7. This CDR3 comprises 16 residues. CDR3 in amino acids: CASSLVSGRAQETQYF. The DNA for the CDR3 is TGTGCCAGCAGCTTGGTTTCCGGGAGGGCCCAAGAGACCCAGTACTTC.

The chain links TRBV11-2 to TRBJ2-1; 10 bases agree with TRBD2. This CDR3 spans 17 amino acids. V lost 1 base to trimming and J lost 4 bases; unmatched junction nucleotides: 7. CDR1 and CDR2 from the germline V gene are SGHAT and FQNNGV. This CDR3 reads CASSLVLAGYPYNEQFF. CDR3 nucleotides: TGTGCCAGCAGCTTAGTACTAGCGGGATACCCATACAATGAGCAGTTCTTC. The full variable domain, completed using reference TRBV11-2 and TRBJ2-1, is EAGVAQSPRYKIIEKRQSVAFWCNPISGHATLYWYQQILGQGPKLLIQFQNNGVVDDSQLPKDRFSAERLKGVDSTLKIQPAKLEDSAVYLCASSLVLAGYPYNEQFFGPGTRLTVL.

This clone showed up just a few times. The CDR3 protein is CASSENTEAFF. DNA for the CDR3: TGCGCCAGCAGCGAGAACACTGAAGCTTTCTTT. This chain links TRBV4-1 with TRBJ1-1; D unclear. This CDR3 has 11 residues. V was pared by 5 bases and J by 1 base, with 2 bases between. Germline CDR1 and CDR2: MGHRA and YSYEKL.

The rearrangement uses TRBV7-9 and TRBJ2-1; weak D call: TRBD2 (7 bases). V was trimmed by 1 base and J by 8 bases, leaving 15 bases between them. Germline assignment: CDR1 SEHNR and CDR2 FQNEAQ (reference sequence). The CDR3 has 15 amino acids. Here the CDR3 DNA reads TGTGCCAGCAGCTTAGTGGGGGGGCTTGTCGATGAGCAGTTCTTC. It specifies CASSLVGGLVDEQFF.

The rearrangement joins TRBV5-1 to TRBJ1-4; D remains ambiguous. The germline gives CDR1 SGHRS, CDR2 YFSETQ. The CDR3 has 18 residues. The germline V and J ends were trimmed by 5 bases and 10 bases, with 30 bases remaining between them. CDR3 coding DNA: TGCGCCAGCAGTGGGTGGAGGACCGGGGATGCGACCATTCCAAAACTGTTTTTT. Its translation is CASSGWRTGDATIPKLFF.

The J gene is TRBJ2-5, the V gene TRBV7-8; D uncertain. The germline V gene encodes CDR1 SGHVS and CDR2 FQNEAQ. The CDR3 covers 14 residues. Trimming cost V 2 bases and J 1 base, with 8 bases left between them. CDR3 residues: CASSLTVGQETQYF. The CDR3 DNA sequence: TGTGCCAGCAGCTTAACGGTAGGCCAAGAGACCCAGTACTTC.

The chain employs TRBV2 and TRBJ2-7, with TRBD2 identical over 11 bases. CDR1 and CDR2 (germline): SNHLY, FYNNEI. The V gene end was trimmed by 3 bases and the J gene end by 3 bases; junction bases not matched to a gene: 4. The CDR3 length is 15 residues. CDR3 amino acids: CASSDRLAGLYEQYF. Here the CDR3 DNA reads TGTGCCAGCAGTGACCGACTAGCGGGGCTCTACGAGCAGTACTTC.

V and J are TRBV19 and TRBJ2-3; no firm D call. Germline loops: CDR1 LNHDA, CDR2 SQIVND (reference sequence). The CDR3 has 15 amino acids. With 5 bases removed from V and 0 bases from J, the gap between germline ends came to 12 bases. CDR3 sequence: CASSPYGGSTDTQYF. In DNA, the CDR3 is TGTGCCAGTAGTCCCTATGGCGGTAGCACAGATACGCAGTATTTT.